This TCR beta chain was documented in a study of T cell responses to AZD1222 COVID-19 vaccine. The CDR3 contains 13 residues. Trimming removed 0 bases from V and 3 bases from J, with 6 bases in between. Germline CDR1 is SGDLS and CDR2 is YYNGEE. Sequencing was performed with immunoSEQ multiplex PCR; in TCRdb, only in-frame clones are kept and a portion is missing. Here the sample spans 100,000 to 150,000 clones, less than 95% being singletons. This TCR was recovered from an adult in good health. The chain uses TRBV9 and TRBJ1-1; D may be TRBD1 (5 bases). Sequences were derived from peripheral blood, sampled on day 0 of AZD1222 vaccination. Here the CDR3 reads CASSVGGYTEAFF. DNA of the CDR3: TGTGCCAGCAGCGTAGGGGGGTACACTGAAGCTTTCTTT.